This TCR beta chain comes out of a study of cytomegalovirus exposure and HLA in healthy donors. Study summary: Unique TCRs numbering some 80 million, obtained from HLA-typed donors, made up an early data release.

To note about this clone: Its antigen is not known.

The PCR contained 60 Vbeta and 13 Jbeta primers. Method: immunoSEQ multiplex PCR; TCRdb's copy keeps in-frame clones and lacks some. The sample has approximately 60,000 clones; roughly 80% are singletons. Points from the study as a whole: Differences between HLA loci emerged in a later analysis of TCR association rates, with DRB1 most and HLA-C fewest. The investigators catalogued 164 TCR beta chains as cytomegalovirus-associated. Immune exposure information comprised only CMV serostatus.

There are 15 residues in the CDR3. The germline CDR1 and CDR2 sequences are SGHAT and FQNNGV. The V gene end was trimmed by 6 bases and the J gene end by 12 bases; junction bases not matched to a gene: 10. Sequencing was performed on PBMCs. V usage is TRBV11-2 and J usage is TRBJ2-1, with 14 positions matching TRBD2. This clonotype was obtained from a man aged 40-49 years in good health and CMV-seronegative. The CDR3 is CASRLGLAGVVGQFF. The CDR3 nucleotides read TGTGCCAGCAGGCTGGGACTAGCGGGGGTGGTTGGGCAGTTCTTC.